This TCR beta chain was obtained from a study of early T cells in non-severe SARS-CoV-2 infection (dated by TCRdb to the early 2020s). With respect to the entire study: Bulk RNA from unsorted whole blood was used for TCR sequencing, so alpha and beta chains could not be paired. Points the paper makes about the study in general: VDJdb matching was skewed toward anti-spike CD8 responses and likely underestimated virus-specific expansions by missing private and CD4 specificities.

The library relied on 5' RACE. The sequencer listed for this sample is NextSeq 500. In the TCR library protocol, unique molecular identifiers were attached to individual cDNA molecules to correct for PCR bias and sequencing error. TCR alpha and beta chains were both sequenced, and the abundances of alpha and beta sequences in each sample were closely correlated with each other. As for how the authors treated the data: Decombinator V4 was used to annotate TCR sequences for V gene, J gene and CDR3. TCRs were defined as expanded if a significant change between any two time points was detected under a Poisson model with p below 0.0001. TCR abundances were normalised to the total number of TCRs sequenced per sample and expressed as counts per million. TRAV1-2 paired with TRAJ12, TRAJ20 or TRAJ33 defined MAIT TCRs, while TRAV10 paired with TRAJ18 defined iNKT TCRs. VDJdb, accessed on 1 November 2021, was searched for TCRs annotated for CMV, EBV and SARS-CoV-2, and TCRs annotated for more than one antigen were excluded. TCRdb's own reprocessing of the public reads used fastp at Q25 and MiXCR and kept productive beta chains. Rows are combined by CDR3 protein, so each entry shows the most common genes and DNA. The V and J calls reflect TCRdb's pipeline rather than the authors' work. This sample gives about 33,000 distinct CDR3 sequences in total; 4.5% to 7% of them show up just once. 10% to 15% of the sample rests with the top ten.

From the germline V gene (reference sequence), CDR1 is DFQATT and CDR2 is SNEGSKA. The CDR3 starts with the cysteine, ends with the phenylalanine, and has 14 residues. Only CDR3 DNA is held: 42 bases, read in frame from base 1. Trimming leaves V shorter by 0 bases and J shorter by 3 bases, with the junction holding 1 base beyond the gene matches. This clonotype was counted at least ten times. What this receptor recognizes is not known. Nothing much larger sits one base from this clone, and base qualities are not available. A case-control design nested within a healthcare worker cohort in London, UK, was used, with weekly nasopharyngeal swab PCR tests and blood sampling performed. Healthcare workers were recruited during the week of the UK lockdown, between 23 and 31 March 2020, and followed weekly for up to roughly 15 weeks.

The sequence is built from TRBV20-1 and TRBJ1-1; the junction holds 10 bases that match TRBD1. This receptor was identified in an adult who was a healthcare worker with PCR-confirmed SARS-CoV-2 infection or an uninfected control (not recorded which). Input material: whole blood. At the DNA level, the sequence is TGCAGTGCTAGAGATGGACAGGGGGACACTGAAGCTTTCTTT. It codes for CSARDGQGDTEAFF.